The entry that follows covers one TCR beta chain sequence. Antigen unknown. CDR3 length: 16 residues. CDR1 and CDR2 (germline): MGHRA, YSYEKL. J was trimmed by 4 bases and V by 6 bases; bases with no gene match: 11. Exclusion criteria comprised uncontrolled infection, other autoimmune disease, pregnancy or lactation. This entry belongs to a study of T cells in Graves' hyperthyroidism and ophthalmopathy. Overall study findings and caveats: Blood held most thyroid clonotypes expanded above 0.001 frequency. Ophthalmopathy was told apart from stable hyperthyroidism by a 13 V-J model. For ophthalmopathy, model prediction preceded onset by a median roughly 6.2 months.

TCR beta CDR3 sequences were amplified from RNA transcripts. An initial round of RT-PCR targeting the TCR CDR3 relied on the HTBI primer set. TCRdb processed the multiplex PCR reads anew with MiXCR; each CDR3 protein has one entry. The sample contains a few hundred thousand distinct CDR3 sequences, around 46% of which appear only once. The chain carries TRBV4-1 and TRBJ2-7; 11 nucleotides line up with TRBD2. The specimen was peripheral blood or thyroid tissue (not recorded which). The sequence was obtained from a woman aged 18-30 years with Graves' hyperthyroidism. The DNA of the CDR3 is TGCGCCAGCAGTTTAATAGCGGGAGGGCCGGGTTACGAGCAGTACTTC. Amino acids: CASSLIAGGPGYEQYF.